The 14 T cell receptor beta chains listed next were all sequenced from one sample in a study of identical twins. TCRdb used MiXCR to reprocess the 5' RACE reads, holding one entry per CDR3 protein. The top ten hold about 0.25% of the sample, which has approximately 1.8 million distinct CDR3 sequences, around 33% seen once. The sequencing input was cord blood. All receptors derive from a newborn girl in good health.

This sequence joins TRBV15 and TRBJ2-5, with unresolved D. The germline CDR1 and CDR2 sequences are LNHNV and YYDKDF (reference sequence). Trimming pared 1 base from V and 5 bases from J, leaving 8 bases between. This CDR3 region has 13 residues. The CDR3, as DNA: TGTGCCACCAGCAGAGTTCGTGATGAGACCCAGTACTTC. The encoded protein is CATSRVRDETQYF. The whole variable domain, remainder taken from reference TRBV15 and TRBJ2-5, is DAMVIQNPRYQVTQFGKPVTLSCSQTLNHNVMYWYQQKSSQAPKLLFHYYDKDFNNEADTPDNFQSRRPNTSFCFLDIRSPGLGDTAMYLCATSRVRDETQYFGPGTRLLVL.

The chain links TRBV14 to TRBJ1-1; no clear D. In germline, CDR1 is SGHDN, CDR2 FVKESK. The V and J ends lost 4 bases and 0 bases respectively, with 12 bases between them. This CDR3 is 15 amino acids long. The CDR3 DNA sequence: TGTGCCAGCAGCCCCTATCGGACCTTGAACACTGAAGCTTTCTTT. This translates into CASSPYRTLNTEAFF.

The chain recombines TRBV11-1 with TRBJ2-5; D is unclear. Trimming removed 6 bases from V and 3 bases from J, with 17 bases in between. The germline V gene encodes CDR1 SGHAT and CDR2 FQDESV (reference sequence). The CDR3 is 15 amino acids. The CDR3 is CASSSVGRPKETQYF. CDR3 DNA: TGTGCCAGCAGTTCCGTCGGACGACCAAAAGAGACCCAGTACTTC.

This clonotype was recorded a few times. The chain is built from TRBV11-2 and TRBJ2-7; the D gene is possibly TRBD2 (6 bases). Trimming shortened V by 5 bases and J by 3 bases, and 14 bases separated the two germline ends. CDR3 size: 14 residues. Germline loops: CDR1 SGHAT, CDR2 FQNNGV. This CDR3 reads CASSPRLEGYEQYF. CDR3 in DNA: TGTGCCAGCAGCCCCAGACTAGAAGGCTACGAGCAGTACTTC.

CDR3 DNA sequence: TGCAGCGGTAGACAGGTTAACACTGAAGCTTTCTTT. It codes for CSGRQVNTEAFF. The V gene is TRBV29-1, the J gene TRBJ1-1, with a weak D call TRBD1 (6 bases). Germline V gene data show CDR1 as SQVTM and CDR2 as ANQGSEA. The CDR3 totals 12 residues. Deletions cut 7 bases from V and 2 bases from J, with 11 bases between.

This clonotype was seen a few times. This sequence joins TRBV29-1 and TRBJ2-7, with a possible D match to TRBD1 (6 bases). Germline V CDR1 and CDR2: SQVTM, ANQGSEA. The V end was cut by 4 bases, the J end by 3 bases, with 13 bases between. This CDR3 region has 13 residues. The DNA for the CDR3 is TGCAGCGTTGTATGGGACAACAACTACGAGCAGTACTTC. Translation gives CSVVWDNNYEQYF.

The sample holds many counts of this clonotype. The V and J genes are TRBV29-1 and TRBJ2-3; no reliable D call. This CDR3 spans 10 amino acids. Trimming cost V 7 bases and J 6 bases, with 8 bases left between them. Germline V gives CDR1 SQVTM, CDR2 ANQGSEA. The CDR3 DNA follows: TGCAGCGGAGTAAGGGATACGCAGTATTTT. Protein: CSGVRDTQYF.

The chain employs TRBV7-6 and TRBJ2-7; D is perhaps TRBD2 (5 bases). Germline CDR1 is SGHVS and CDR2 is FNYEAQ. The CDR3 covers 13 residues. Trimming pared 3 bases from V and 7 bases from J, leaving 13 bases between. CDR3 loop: CASSFKISGEQYF. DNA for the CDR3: TGTGCCAGCAGCTTCAAAATCTCGGGGGAGCAGTACTTC.

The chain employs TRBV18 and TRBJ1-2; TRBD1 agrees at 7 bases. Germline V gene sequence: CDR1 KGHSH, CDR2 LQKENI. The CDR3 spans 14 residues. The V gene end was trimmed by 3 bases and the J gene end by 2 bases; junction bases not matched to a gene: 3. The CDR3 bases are TGTGCCAGCTCACCGCTGACAGGGAACTATGGCTACACCTTC. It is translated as CASSPLTGNYGYTF.

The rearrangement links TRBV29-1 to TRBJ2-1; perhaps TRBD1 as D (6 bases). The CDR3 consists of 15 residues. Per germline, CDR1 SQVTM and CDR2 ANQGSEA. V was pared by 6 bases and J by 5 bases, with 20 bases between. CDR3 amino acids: CSVARPGTWDNEQFF. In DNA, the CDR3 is TGCAGCGTGGCCCGACCGGGGACATGGGACAATGAGCAGTTCTTC.

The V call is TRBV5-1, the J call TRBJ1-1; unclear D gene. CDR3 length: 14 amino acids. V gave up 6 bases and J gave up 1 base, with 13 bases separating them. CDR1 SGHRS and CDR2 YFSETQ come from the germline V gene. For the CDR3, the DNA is TGCGCCAGCATGTCCGTAGGAGGGAACACTGAAGCTTTCTTT. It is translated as CASMSVGGNTEAFF. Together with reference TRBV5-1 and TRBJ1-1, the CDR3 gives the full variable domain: KAGVTQTPRYLIKTRGQQVTLSCSPISGHRSVSWYQQTPGQGLQFLFEYFSETQRNKGNFPGRFSGRQFSNSRSEMNVSTLELGDSALYLCASMSVGGNTEAFFGQGTRLTVV.

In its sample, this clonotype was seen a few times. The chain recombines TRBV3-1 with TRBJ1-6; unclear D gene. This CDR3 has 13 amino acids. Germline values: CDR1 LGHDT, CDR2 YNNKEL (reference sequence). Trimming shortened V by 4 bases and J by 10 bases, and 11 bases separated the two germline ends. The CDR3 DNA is TGTGCCAGCAGCCCTACCGACTCGTCACCCCTCCACTTT. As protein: CASSPTDSSPLHF.

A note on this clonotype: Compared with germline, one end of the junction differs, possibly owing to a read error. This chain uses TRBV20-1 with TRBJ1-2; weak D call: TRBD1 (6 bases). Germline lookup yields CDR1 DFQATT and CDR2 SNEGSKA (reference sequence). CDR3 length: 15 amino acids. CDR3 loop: CSATLRGESNYCYTF. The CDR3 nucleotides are TGCAGTGCTACCCTTAGGGGGGAATCTAACTATTGCTACACCTTC.

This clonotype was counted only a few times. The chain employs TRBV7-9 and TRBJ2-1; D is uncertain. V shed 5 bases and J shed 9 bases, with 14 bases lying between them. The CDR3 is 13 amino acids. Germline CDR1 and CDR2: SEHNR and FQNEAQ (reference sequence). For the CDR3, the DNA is TGTGCCAGCAGCCCGATTCTGGGTACTGAGCAGTTCTTC. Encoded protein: CASSPILGTEQFF.